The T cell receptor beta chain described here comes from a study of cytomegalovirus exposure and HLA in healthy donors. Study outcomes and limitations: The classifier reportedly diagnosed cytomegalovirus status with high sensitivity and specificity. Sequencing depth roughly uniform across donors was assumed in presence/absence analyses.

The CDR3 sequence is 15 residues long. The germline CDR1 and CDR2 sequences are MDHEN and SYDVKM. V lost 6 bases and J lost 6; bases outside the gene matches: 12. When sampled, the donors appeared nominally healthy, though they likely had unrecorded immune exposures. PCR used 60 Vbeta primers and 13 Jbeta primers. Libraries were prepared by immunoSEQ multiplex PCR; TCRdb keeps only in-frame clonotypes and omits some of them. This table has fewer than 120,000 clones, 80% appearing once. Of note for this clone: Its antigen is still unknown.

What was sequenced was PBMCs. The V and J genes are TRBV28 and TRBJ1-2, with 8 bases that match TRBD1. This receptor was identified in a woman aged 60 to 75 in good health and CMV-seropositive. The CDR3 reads CASSTGTGLPHGYTF. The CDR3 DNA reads TGTGCCAGCAGCACCGGGACAGGTTTACCCCATGGCTACACCTTC.